This T cell receptor (beta chain) was recovered during a study of CD8+ T cells in alopecia areata. Study outcomes and limitations: Compared with mice, patients displayed less clear TCR sharing, possibly for HLA-related reasons.

V lost 6 bases, J lost 7 bases, and 17 bases stayed unmatched. The CDR3 has 15 residues. CDR1 SQVTM and CDR2 ANQGSEA come from the germline V gene. As part of sample collection, lesional scalp punch biopsies and peripheral blood were taken from alopecia areata patients. RNA was isolated and reverse transcribed to cDNA, the sequencing template. Using immunoSEQ multiplex PCR, the repertoire was profiled, and TCRdb retains in-frame clones only, with some absent. The sample gives about 150,000 clones, 40% to 60% of which show up once; approximately 19% is in the top ten. About this clone itself: Its antigen is currently unknown.

The chain carries TRBV29-1 and TRBJ1-2; 7 nucleotides agree with TRBD1. The receptor comes from a human donor with alopecia areata. The sample here was CD8+ T cells sorted from blood, taken at week 0. This CDR3 is CSVDNPGTDSGGYTF. In nucleotides, the CDR3 is TGCAGCGTCGACAACCCCGGGACAGACTCGGGTGGCTACACCTTC.